These 6 T cell receptor beta chains were all obtained from the same sample, sequenced in a study of CD8+ T cells in alopecia areata. Treatment meaning: oral pan-JAK inhibitor, 5-10 mg twice daily. Sequencing templates came from extracted RNA that was reverse transcribed into cDNA. Sequencing was performed with immunoSEQ multiplex PCR; in TCRdb, only in-frame clones are kept and a portion is missing. The sample holds around 300,000 clones, roughly 63% seen once. The material sequenced was CD4+ T cells sorted from blood, taken at week 52, from a patient treated with tofacitinib. These receptors were obtained from a human donor with alopecia areata.

CDR3 in amino acids: CSVAGARTEAFF. CDR3 DNA sequence: TGCAGCGTGGCGGGGGCTAGGACTGAAGCTTTCTTT. The rearrangement links TRBV29-1 to TRBJ1-1; perhaps TRBD1 as D (6 bases). Germline values: CDR1 SQVTM, CDR2 ANQGSEA. V lost 6 bases and J lost 5, with 13 bases in between. CDR3 length equals 12 residues. Full variable domain (rest looked up from reference TRBV29-1 and TRBJ1-1): SAVISQKPSRDICQRGTSLTIQCQVDSQVTMMFWYRQQPGQSLTLIATANQGSEATYESGFVIDKFPISRPNLTFSTLTVSNMSPEDSSIYLCSVAGARTEAFFGQGTRLTVV.

The J gene is TRBJ1-2, the V gene TRBV5-1; TRBD1 aligns across 8 bases. Germline V gene lookup returns CDR1 SGHRS and CDR2 YFSETQ. J lost 0 bases, V lost 4 bases, and 2 bases had no gene match. The CDR3 runs 14 residues. Here the CDR3 DNA reads TGCGCCAGCAGCGCGGGACAGGCTAACTATGGCTACACCTTC. Translation gives CASSAGQANYGYTF.

The chain carries TRBV9 and TRBJ2-1; TRBD1 is a possible D gene (6 bases). This CDR3 contains 13 residues. Germline V gives CDR1 SGDLS, CDR2 YYNGEE. V lost 3 bases, J lost 8 bases, and 12 bases lay in between. The CDR3 nucleotides are TGTGCCAGCAGCGAGGGGACAATCCATGAGCAGTTCTTC. Protein product: CASSEGTIHEQFF.

This clone was recorded a few times. The chain couples TRBV6-6 to TRBJ2-1; D is ambiguous. CDR3 length: 13 residues. V lost 2 bases and J lost 9, with 11 bases in between. Germline V gene lookup returns CDR1 MNHNY and CDR2 SVGAGI (reference sequence). CDR3 bases: TGTGCCAGCAGTTACCCTGGGTTTAGTGAGCAGTTCTTC. Protein: CASSYPGFSEQFF.

V gene TRBV5-1 combines with J gene TRBJ1-1, with TRBD1 as a possible D gene (5 bases). The CDR3 has 14 amino acids. V lost 0 bases to trimming and J lost 1 base, with 7 bases between them. Germline loops: CDR1 SGHRS, CDR2 YFSETQ. The CDR3 loop reads CASSLGQQNTEAFF. The CDR3 region has the DNA TGCGCCAGCAGCTTGGGACAGCAGAACACTGAAGCTTTCTTT.

The rearrangement links TRBV9 to TRBJ2-3, with D tentatively TRBD2 (5 bases). Germline CDR1 and CDR2: SGDLS and YYNGEE. With 4 bases removed from V and 4 bases from J, the gap between germline ends came to 19 bases. The CDR3 spans 16 residues. CDR3 DNA: TGTGCCAGCAGCCCTCTGCGGACCGGAGGCGCAGATACGCAGTATTTT. Its translation is CASSPLRTGGADTQYF.